A selection of T cell receptor beta chains follows, all from one sample in a study of neoadjuvant anti-PD-1 for oral cavity cancer. Clones were sequenced by immunoSEQ multiplex PCR, and TCRdb holds only the in-frame ones, with some missing. The sample includes about 10,000 clones, roughly 61% of them seen just once. Sequenced here: tumor tissue, sampled after nivolumab (anti-PD-1) treatment. These receptors all come from a person between 35 and 79 years old with oral cavity squamous cell carcinoma. Both conserved end residues are part of each CDR3. The D gene is left open where the match is weak. Clone sizes are given selectively: once, few, many, or a class where the clone is expanded.

d_gene: TRBD1; j_gene: TRBJ2-2; v_gene: TRBV2; abundance: once; CDR3nt: TGTGCCAGCAGTGAGGTCAGGGGGATGACCGGGGAGCTGTTTTTT; CDR3aa: CASSEVRGMTGELFF
d_gene: TRBD1; j_gene: TRBJ2-7; v_gene: TRBV7-2; abundance: NA; CDR3nt: TGTGCCAGCAGCTTAGCACAGGGGAACGAGCAGTACTTC; CDR3aa: CASSLAQGNEQYF
d_gene: NA; j_gene: TRBJ1-1; v_gene: TRBV28; abundance: once; CDR3nt: TGTGCCAGCAGCCCCGCAGAGGGCACTGAAGCTTTCTTT; CDR3aa: CASSPAEGTEAFF
d_gene: NA; j_gene: TRBJ2-7; v_gene: TRBV11-2; abundance: NA; CDR3nt: TGTGCCAGCACCCGGGGGGCCAGCACCTACGAGCAGTACTTC; CDR3aa: CASTRGASTYEQYF
d_gene: TRBD2; j_gene: TRBJ2-2; v_gene: TRBV7-2; abundance: few; CDR3nt: TGTGCCAGCAGCCTAGTGAAGATGGCGGGAGCGGGGAACACCGGGGAGCTGTTTTTT; CDR3aa: CASSLVKMAGAGNTGELFF
d_gene: TRBD1; j_gene: TRBJ1-4; v_gene: TRBV2; abundance: few; CDR3nt: TGTGCCAGCCGCCGGGACAGTGAACGTGAAAAACTGTTTTTT; CDR3aa: CASRRDSEREKLFF
d_gene: TRBD1; j_gene: TRBJ1-4; v_gene: TRBV7-8; abundance: NA; CDR3nt: TGTGCCAGCAGCTTAGTTGCTGGGACAGTGGGGGAAAAACTGTTTTTT; CDR3aa: CASSLVAGTVGEKLFF
d_gene: NA; j_gene: TRBJ1-1; v_gene: TRBV14; abundance: once; CDR3nt: TGTGCCAGCAGCCCGCGGGGGTTGCTCATGAACACTGAAGCTTTCTTT; CDR3aa: CASSPRGLLMNTEAFF
d_gene: NA; j_gene: TRBJ2-3; v_gene: TRBV2; abundance: NA; CDR3nt: TGTGCCAGCAGTGAAGGAAGGGGGGAAGCAGATACGCAGTATTTT; CDR3aa: CASSEGRGEADTQYF
d_gene: NA; j_gene: TRBJ2-6; v_gene: TRBV29-1; abundance: NA; CDR3nt: TGCAGCGTCGGCCTGGGGGGCTCTGGGGCCAACGTCCTGACTTTC; CDR3aa: CSVGLGGSGANVLTF